What follows are 12 T cell receptor beta chains derived from one specimen sequenced in a study of Graves' ophthalmopathy and Graves' hyperthyroidism. Amplified TCR beta CDR3 regions were obtained using RNA transcripts as template. The library came from an HTBI-primed first-round RT-PCR and a second-round multiplex PCR. TCRdb re-called the multiplex PCR reads through MiXCR, storing one row per CDR3 protein. The sample shows roughly 380,000 distinct CDR3 sequences, 15% of them seen only once. Sequenced material: peripheral blood. The receptors derive from a woman younger than 30 with stable Graves' hyperthyroidism.

This clonotype was observed a few times. The CDR3 DNA sequence: TGTGCCAGCAGTGAACTCGGGGGCGAACCCTACGAGCAGTACTTC. This sequence encodes CASSELGGEPYEQYF. The chain joins TRBV6-4 to TRBJ2-7, with D possibly being TRBD1 or TRBD2 (6 bases each). Trimming left V 3 bases short and J 2 bases short, with 14 bases between. Germline CDR1 reads MRHNA; CDR2 reads SNTAGT. The CDR3 has 15 amino acids.

There are many counts of this clonotype. Here the CDR3 reads CASSYSRNRGNEQYF. The CDR3 DNA reads TGTGCCAGCAGTTACTCGAGGAACAGGGGCAACGAGCAGTACTTC. The chain links TRBV6-5 to TRBJ2-7; 7 nucleotides match TRBD1. Germline V gives CDR1 MNHEY, CDR2 SVGAGI. V was pared by 0 bases and J by 5 bases, with 7 bases of the junction left unmatched. The CDR3 sequence is 15 residues long.

Comment on this clonotype: A much bigger clone sits one base away, suggesting this may be a read error. V is TRBV29-1 and J is TRBJ1-1; TRBD1 agrees at 8 bases. This CDR3 spans 13 amino acids. Germline V gene data show CDR1 as SQVTM and CDR2 as ANQGSEA. CDR3 DNA: TGCATCGTCACGGACAGGGTAGGAACTGAAGCTTTCTTT. Protein: CIVTDRVGTEAFF. Combining the CDR3 with reference TRBV29-1 and TRBJ1-1 gives the whole variable domain SAVISQKPSRDICQRGTSLTIQCQVDSQVTMMFWYRQQPGQSLTLIATANQGSEATYESGFVIDKFPISRPNLTFSTLTVSNMSPEDSSIYLCIVTDRVGTEAFFGQGTRLTVV.

This clonotype was counted ten times or more. This rearrangement joins TRBV19 to TRBJ2-7; 7 bases line up with TRBD2. V dropped 9 bases and J dropped 0; count of bases not matched to a gene: 8. CDR3 length: 14 residues. Germline V gene sequence: CDR1 LNHDA, CDR2 SQIVND (reference sequence). The CDR3 is CASRPGTNSYEQYF. Here the CDR3 DNA reads TGTGCCAGCAGACCCGGGACTAACTCCTACGAGCAGTACTTC.

This clonotype was observed at least ten times. This chain uses TRBV7-2 with TRBJ1-2; a possible D gene is TRBD1 (6 bases). CDR3 length: 14 amino acids. V lost 5 bases to trimming and J lost 3 bases, with 13 bases between them. Germline CDR1 SGHTA, CDR2 FQGNSA. Here the CDR3 DNA reads TGTGCCAGCAGCCCCGGGGGGGGGCACTATGGCTACACCTTC. As protein: CASSPGGGHYGYTF.

This clonotype has a count of ten or more. This chain uses TRBV6-1 with TRBJ1-2, with D perhaps matching TRBD1 (5 bases). V lost 4 bases to trimming and J lost 3 bases, with 12 bases between them. Germline V gene lookup returns CDR1 MNHNS and CDR2 SASEGT. The CDR3 extends over 14 amino acids. The CDR3 region is CASSAQGRDYGYTF. CDR3 coding DNA: TGTGCCAGCAGTGCCCAGGGAAGGGACTATGGCTACACCTTC.

At least ten counts were recorded for this clonotype. The CDR3 DNA sequence: TGTGCCAGCGGACGACAGGGGGATTCTGGAAACACCATATATTTT. Encoded protein: CASGRQGDSGNTIYF. The chain recombines TRBV2 with TRBJ1-3, with 9 bases aligning to TRBD1. The junction had 6 bases not matched to a gene; V was cut back by 8 bases and J by 1 base. In germline, CDR1 is SNHLY, CDR2 FYNNEI. This CDR3 has 15 amino acids.

Comments on this clonotype: At one boundary the junction diverges from the germline segment, which might be a read error. The chain is built from TRBV11-1 and TRBJ2-2; 8 bases match TRBD2. The germline V gene encodes CDR1 SGHAT and CDR2 FQDESV (reference sequence). The CDR3 is 15 amino acids. Here the CDR3 DNA reads TGTGCCAGCAGCTTCGGGAGGGCTAACACCGGGGAGCTGTGGTTT. Amino acids: CASSFGRANTGELWF.

This clonotype was seen repeatedly, ten times or more. The CDR3 bases are TGTGCCAGCAATAAAGGACAGAACACTGAAGCTTTCTTT. Translating gives CASNKGQNTEAFF. The V and J genes are TRBV6-6 and TRBJ1-1; tentative D call: TRBD1 (5 bases). The CDR3 runs to 13 residues. Per the germline V gene, CDR1 is MNHNY and CDR2 is SVGAGI (reference sequence). Between the trimmed V and J ends, which lost 7 bases and 1 base, there was a span of 10 bases.

This clonotype was seen at least ten times. The J gene is TRBJ2-5, the V gene TRBV7-2, with D tentatively TRBD2 (5 bases). In germline, CDR1 is SGHTA, CDR2 FQGNSA. The CDR3 has 15 amino acids. Between the trimmed V and J ends, which lost 1 base and 4 bases, there was a span of 13 bases. The CDR3 here is CASSLVASSPETQYF. The DNA for the CDR3 is TGTGCCAGCAGCTTAGTTGCCTCTAGCCCAGAGACCCAGTACTTC.

This clonotype has at least ten counts. The chain recombines TRBV6-5 with TRBJ1-5; possible D gene TRBD1, 5 bases. Germline-derived CDR1 and CDR2 are MNHEY and SVGAGI. V dropped 2 bases and J dropped 2 bases, with 13 bases sitting between them. The CDR3 sequence is 16 residues long. CDR3 nucleotide sequence: TGTGCCAGCAGTTACCCGGCAGGGCGCGGCAATCAGCCCCAGCATTTT. Its protein product is CASSYPAGRGNQPQHF.

There are many counts of this clonotype. This chain uses TRBV7-2 with TRBJ1-5, with 7 bases lining up with TRBD1. V lost 4 bases to trimming and J lost 7 bases; unmatched junction nucleotides: 4. CDR3 length: 13 residues. The germline V gene encodes CDR1 SGHTA and CDR2 FQGNSA. The CDR3 nucleotides are TGTGCCAGCAGCTCGGACAGGCAACAGCCCCAGCATTTT. This translates into CASSSDRQQPQHF.